One and the same sample provided the 14 T cell receptor beta chains below, sequenced in a study of Tregs in tolerant kidney transplant recipients. Profiling relied on immunoSEQ multiplex PCR, and the TCRdb table lists in-frame clones only, not all of them. The sample shows about 44,000 clones, around 95% of them seen only once. Their antigen targets remain unknown. Sequences were obtained from Tregs from blood cultured with allogeneic cells. The receptor source for this set is a human donor in good health.

This chain links TRBV4-1 with TRBJ2-1; 11 bases fit TRBD1. The CDR3 is 18 amino acids. V gave up 2 bases and J gave up 9 bases; unmatched junction bases: 15. Germline V gene sequence: CDR1 MGHRA, CDR2 YSYEKL. The chain's CDR3 is CASSQPSPGQGVVGEQFF. In DNA form, the CDR3 reads TGCGCCAGCAGCCAACCGTCGCCGGGACAGGGGGTGGTCGGTGAGCAGTTCTTC.

The genes are TRBV5-1 and TRBJ1-1, with D possibly being TRBD1 (5 bases). V was cut by 1 base and J by 1 base, with 5 bases left in between. Germline CDR1 SGHRS, CDR2 YFSETQ. The CDR3 covers 13 residues. The CDR3 DNA sequence: TGCGCCAGCAGCTTGAGGGGGAACACTGAAGCTTTCTTT. Residues: CASSLRGNTEAFF.

The rearrangement uses TRBV10-3 and TRBJ1-5; D perhaps matches TRBD1 (5 bases). This CDR3 region has 14 residues. The germline V gene encodes CDR1 ENHRY and CDR2 SYGVKD. Trimming took 4 bases from V and 8 from J, leaving 15 bases between them. CDR3 sequence reads: CAISATGTGEPQHF. The CDR3 coding sequence is TGTGCCATCAGTGCGACCGGGACCGGAGAGCCCCAGCATTTT.

The chain employs TRBV6-6 and TRBJ2-7; no clear D. V was pared by 2 bases and J by 2 bases, with 10 bases between. CDR1 and CDR2 (germline): MNHNY, SVGAGI (reference sequence). This CDR3 region has 14 residues. CDR3 loop: CASSYQGATYEQYF. The DNA of the CDR3 is TGTGCCAGCAGTTACCAAGGAGCAACCTACGAGCAGTACTTC.

Of note for this clone: This sample also contains other DNA sequences that code for the same CDR3. The rearrangement links TRBV5-1 to TRBJ2-2; D might be TRBD1 (6 bases). This CDR3 spans 14 amino acids. V dropped 4 bases and J dropped 8 bases, with 15 bases sitting between them. Germline V gene sequence: CDR1 SGHRS, CDR2 YFSETQ. The CDR3 nucleotides are TGCGCCAGCAGCCCGGACAGCAAAACTGGGGAGCTGTTTTTT. This codes for CASSPDSKTGELFF. The full variable domain, rest sourced from reference TRBV5-1 and TRBJ2-2, is KAGVTQTPRYLIKTRGQQVTLSCSPISGHRSVSWYQQTPGQGLQFLFEYFSETQRNKGNFPGRFSGRQFSNSRSEMNVSTLELGDSALYLCASSPDSKTGELFFGEGSRLTVL.

This clone was seen once. This chain links TRBV25-1 with TRBJ2-5, with TRBD2 matching over 10 bases. The CDR3 contains 17 residues. The V gene's germline CDR1 is MGHDK and CDR2 SYGVNS. V was clipped by 4 bases and J by 5 bases; unmatched bases: 13. This CDR3 reads CASSALLSAGGRETQYF. CDR3 nucleotides: TGTGCCAGCAGTGCCCTCCTTTCAGCGGGAGGGCGGGAGACCCAGTACTTC.

The gene calls are TRBV18 and TRBJ2-7; D is unclear. Germline V lookup: CDR1 KGHSH, CDR2 LQKENI. V lost 0 bases, J lost 6 bases, and 12 bases lay in between. The CDR3 extends over 14 amino acids. CDR3: CASSPPSLNGEQYF. In DNA form, the CDR3 reads TGTGCCAGCTCACCACCCTCTCTTAATGGCGAGCAGTACTTC.

The genes are TRBV5-4 and TRBJ2-3; 7 positions agree with TRBD2. Germline loops: CDR1 SGHNT, CDR2 YYREEE (reference sequence). The trim removed 0 bases at V and 3 bases at J, leaving 4 bases unmatched. The CDR3 has 15 residues. CDR3 in DNA: TGTGCCAGCAGCTTGGAAGGCGGGAGTACAGATACGCAGTATTTT. Its translation is CASSLEGGSTDTQYF.

The chain is built from TRBV5-1 and TRBJ1-5, with D hard to call. The CDR3 runs 14 residues. V was clipped by 4 bases and J by 2 bases, with 10 bases between them. Germline V gives CDR1 SGHRS, CDR2 YFSETQ. The CDR3 sequence is CASSPDGGNQPQHF. CDR3 nucleotide sequence: TGCGCCAGCAGCCCCGACGGGGGCAATCAGCCCCAGCATTTT.

The chain joins TRBV27 to TRBJ2-7, with D maybe TRBD2 (7 bases). Germline V CDR1 and CDR2: MNHEY, SMNVEV (reference sequence). The CDR3 has 15 amino acids. V was pared by 5 bases and J by 7 bases, with 21 bases between. The CDR3 DNA is TGTGCCAGCAGTCTCTTTGACAGGCCCGGGGGGGAGCAGTACTTC. Protein product: CASSLFDRPGGEQYF.

CDR3 residues: CASSPRGSGSAGELFF. The CDR3 DNA reads TGTGCCAGCAGCCCTAGGGGTAGCGGCTCGGCCGGGGAGCTGTTTTTT. The chain joins TRBV5-4 to TRBJ2-2, with D possibly being TRBD2 (6 bases). V gave up 4 bases and J gave up 6 bases, with 19 bases separating them. The CDR3 loop spans 16 amino acids. Germline lookup yields CDR1 SGHNT and CDR2 YYREEE (reference sequence).

The chain links TRBV12-5 to TRBJ2-1, with D tentatively TRBD1 (6 bases). The CDR3 contains 15 residues. V dropped 6 bases and J dropped 5 bases, with 17 bases sitting between them. CDR1 and CDR2 from the germline V gene are LGHNT and FRNRAP. CDR3 loop: CASGSKLGHHNEQFF. CDR3 coding DNA: TGTGCTAGTGGGTCCAAACTGGGACACCACAATGAGCAGTTCTTC.

V is TRBV20-1 and J is TRBJ2-7; D not resolved. The V gene's germline CDR1 is DFQATT and CDR2 SNEGSKA (reference sequence). This CDR3 has 11 residues. Trimming took off 5 bases at V and 1 base at J, with 6 bases between the two ends. The CDR3 sequence: CSAWVSYEQYF. CDR3 sequence (DNA): TGCAGTGCTTGGGTATCCTACGAGCAGTACTTC.

V gene TRBV5-1 combines with J gene TRBJ1-6; no clear D. The V end was cut by 0 bases, the J end by 4 bases, with 5 bases between. The germline V gene has CDR1 SGHRS and CDR2 YFSETQ. The CDR3 extends over 14 amino acids. This CDR3 reads CASSLGQYNSPLHF. CDR3 DNA: TGCGCCAGCAGCTTGGGTCAGTATAATTCACCCCTCCACTTT.